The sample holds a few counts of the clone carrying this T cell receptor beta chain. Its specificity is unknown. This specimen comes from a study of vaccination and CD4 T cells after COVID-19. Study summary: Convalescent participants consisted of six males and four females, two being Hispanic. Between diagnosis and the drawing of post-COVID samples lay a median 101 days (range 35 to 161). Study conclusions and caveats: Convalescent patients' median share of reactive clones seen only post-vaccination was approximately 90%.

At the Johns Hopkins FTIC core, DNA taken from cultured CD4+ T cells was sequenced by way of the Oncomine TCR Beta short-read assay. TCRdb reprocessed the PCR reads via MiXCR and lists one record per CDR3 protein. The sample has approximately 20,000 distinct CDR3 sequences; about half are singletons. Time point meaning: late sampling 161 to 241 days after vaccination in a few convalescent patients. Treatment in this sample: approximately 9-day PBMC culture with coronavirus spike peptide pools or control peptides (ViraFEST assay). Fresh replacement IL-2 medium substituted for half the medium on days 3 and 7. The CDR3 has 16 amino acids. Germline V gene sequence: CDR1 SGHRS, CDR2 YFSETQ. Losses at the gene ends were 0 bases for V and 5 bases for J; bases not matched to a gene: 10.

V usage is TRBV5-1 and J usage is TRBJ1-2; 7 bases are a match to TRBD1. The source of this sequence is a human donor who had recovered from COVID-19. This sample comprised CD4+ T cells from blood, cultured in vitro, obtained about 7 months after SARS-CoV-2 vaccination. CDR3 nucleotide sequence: TGCGCCAGCAGCTTGGGGACAGGCGTTACTATATATGGCTACACCTTC. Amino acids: CASSLGTGVTIYGYTF.